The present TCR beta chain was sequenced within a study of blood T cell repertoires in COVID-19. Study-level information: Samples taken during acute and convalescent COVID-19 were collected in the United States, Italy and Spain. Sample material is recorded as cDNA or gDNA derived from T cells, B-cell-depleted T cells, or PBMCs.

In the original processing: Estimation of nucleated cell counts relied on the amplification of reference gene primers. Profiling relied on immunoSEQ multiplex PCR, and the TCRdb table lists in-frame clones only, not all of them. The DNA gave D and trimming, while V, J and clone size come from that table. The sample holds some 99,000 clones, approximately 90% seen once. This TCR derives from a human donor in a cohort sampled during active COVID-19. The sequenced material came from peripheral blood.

CDR3 loop: CASSGSRLRSNQPQHF. DNA of the CDR3: TGTGCCAGTAGCGGGAGTCGGTTGCGGAGCAATCAGCCCCAGCATTTT. The chain carries TRBV19 and TRBJ1-5, with D unresolved. V lost 6 bases and J lost 1, with 16 bases in between. Germline V lookup: CDR1 LNHDA, CDR2 SQIVND (reference sequence). There are 16 residues in the CDR3.